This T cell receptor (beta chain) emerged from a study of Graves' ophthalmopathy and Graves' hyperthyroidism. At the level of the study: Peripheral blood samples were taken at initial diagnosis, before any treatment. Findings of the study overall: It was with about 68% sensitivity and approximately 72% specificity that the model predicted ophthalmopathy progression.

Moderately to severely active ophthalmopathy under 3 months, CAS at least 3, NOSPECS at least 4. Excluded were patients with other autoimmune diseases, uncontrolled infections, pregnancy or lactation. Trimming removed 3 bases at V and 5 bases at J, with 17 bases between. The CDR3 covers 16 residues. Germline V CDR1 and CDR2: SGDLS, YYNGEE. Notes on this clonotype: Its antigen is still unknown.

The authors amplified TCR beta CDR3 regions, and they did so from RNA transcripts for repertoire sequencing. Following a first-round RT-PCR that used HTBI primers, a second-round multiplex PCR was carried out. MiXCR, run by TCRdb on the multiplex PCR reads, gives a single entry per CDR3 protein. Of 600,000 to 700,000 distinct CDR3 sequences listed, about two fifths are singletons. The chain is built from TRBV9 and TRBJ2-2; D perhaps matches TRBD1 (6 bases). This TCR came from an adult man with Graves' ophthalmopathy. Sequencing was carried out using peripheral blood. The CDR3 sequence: CASSGKPRTETGELFF. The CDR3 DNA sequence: TGTGCCAGCAGCGGGAAGCCCCGGACAGAGACCGGGGAGCTGTTTTTT. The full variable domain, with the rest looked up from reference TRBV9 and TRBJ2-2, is DSGVTQTPKHLITATGQRVTLRCSPRSGDLSVYWYQQSLDQGLQFLIQYYNGEERAKGNILERFSAQQFPDLHSELNLSSLELGDSALYFCASSGKPRTETGELFFGEGSRLTVL.